Sequencing of this TCR beta chain was carried out in a study of T-cell reconstitution after alpha-beta-depleted transplantation in children. Preparing the TCRbeta library involved the use of unique molecular identifiers. A single record per CDR3 protein comes from TCRdb applying MiXCR to the PCR reads. The data show 500,000 to 750,000 distinct CDR3 sequences, 25% to 30% seen once. V gave up 3 bases and J gave up 6 bases; unmatched junction bases: 24. Germline V lookup: CDR1 SGHRS, CDR2 YFSETQ. The CDR3 is 20 residues long. Comment on this clonotype: The target antigen is unknown.

General study points: T-cell counts and diversity at one year post-transplant came mainly from newly produced T cells. Diversity of TCRbeta at day 60 was high in some patients, arising from surviving recipient T cells and thymic progenitors. Several hundred graft clones that had expanded were reportedly the source of alpha-beta T cells about two months after transplant.

This sequence joins TRBV5-1 and TRBJ2-1, with 7 bases fitting TRBD1. The source of this sequence is a boy under two years old with Wiskott-Aldrich syndrome, due to receive a stem cell transplant. Sample: PBMCs, taken before TCRalphabeta/CD19-depleted stem cell transplant. The CDR3 sequence: CASSSLQGTLYPLGPNEQFF. In DNA, the CDR3 is TGCGCCAGCAGCTCCCTACAGGGGACACTCTACCCACTAGGACCCAATGAGCAGTTCTTC.